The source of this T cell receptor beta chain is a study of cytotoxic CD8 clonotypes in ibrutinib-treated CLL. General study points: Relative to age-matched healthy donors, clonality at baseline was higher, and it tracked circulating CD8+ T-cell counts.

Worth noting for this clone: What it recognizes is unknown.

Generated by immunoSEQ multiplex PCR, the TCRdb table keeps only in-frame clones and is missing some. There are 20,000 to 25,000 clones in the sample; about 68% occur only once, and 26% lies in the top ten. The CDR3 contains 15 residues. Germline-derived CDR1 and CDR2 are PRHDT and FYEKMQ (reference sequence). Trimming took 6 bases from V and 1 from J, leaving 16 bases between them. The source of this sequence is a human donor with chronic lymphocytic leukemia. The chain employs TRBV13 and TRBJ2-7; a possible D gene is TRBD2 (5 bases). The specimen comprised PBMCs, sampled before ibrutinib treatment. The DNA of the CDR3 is TGTGCCAGCAGTGTTTCGCCTAGCTTATCCTACGAGCAGTACTTC. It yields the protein CASSVSPSLSYEQYF.